This TCR beta chain was captured by sequencing in a study of early T cells in non-severe SARS-CoV-2 infection (dated by TCRdb to the early 2020s). The study in broad terms: Because TCR sequencing relied on bulk RNA taken from unsorted whole blood, pairing of alpha and beta chains was not possible.

The library came from 5' RACE. This sample was sequenced with a NextSeq 500. Unique molecular identifiers were attached to individual cDNA molecules in the TCR library protocol so that sequencing error and PCR bias could be corrected. Sequencing covered both TCR alpha and beta chains, and within each sample the abundances of alpha and beta sequences were tightly co-correlated. Processing in the source paper ran as follows. Decombinator V4 was used to perform V gene, J gene and CDR3 annotation of TCR sequences. TCRs were defined as expanded if a significant change between any two time points was detected under a Poisson model with p below 0.0001. TCR abundances were normalised to the total number of TCRs sequenced per sample and expressed as counts per million. MAIT TCRs were defined by TRAV1-2 paired with TRAJ12, TRAJ20 or TRAJ33, and iNKT TCRs by TRAV10 paired with TRAJ18. VDJdb, accessed 1 November 2021, was searched for CMV, EBV and SARS-CoV-2 annotated TCRs, excluding TCRs annotated for multiple antigens. TCRdb reran the public reads through fastp at Q25 and MiXCR, keeping productive beta chains. One record per CDR3 amino acid sequence lists the most common genes and DNA. These V and J calls rely on TCRdb rather than the paper's analysis. Within this sample are approximately 35,000 distinct CDR3 sequences, with around 7% of them counted one time only. Of the sample, approximately 4.1% is held by the ten largest clones.

General study outcomes and caveats: VDJdb matching was skewed toward anti-spike CD8 responses, so virus-specific expansions were likely underestimated and private and CD4 specificities were missed.

Concerning this clonotype: This receptor's antigen is unknown. No quality values exist for individual bases; no much larger clone is one base distant.

The CDR3 goes from the cysteine to the phenylalanine over 16 residues. The CDR3 DNA has 48 bases and is translated from base 1. V is clipped by 3 bases and J by 5 bases, and the sequence between their germline boundaries is 18 bases long. Reading the germline V gene gives CDR1 KGHSH and CDR2 LQKENI. The study was a case-control design nested within a healthcare worker cohort in London, UK, with weekly nasopharyngeal swab PCR tests and blood sampling. Between 23 and 31 March 2020, the week of the UK lockdown, healthcare workers were enrolled and then followed up weekly for as long as 16 weeks. The receptor was derived from an adult who was a healthcare worker with PCR-confirmed SARS-CoV-2 infection or an uninfected control (not recorded which). The sequencing sample was made of whole blood. The chain uses TRBV18 and TRBJ2-3; no D gene is confidently identified. This receptor has the CDR3 CASSPSRLGYEDTQYF. In nucleotide form, the sequence is TGTGCCAGCTCACCGTCTCGATTAGGGTACGAAGATACGCAGTATTTT.